The TCR beta chain described here comes from a study of T-cell reconstitution after alpha-beta-depleted transplantation in children. The V gene's germline CDR1 is SGHRS and CDR2 YFSETQ. With V trimmed by 4 bases and J by 4 bases, 11 bases remained unmatched. The CDR3 sequence is 16 residues long. Preparation of the TCRbeta library used unique molecular identifiers. TCRdb redid the calling of the PCR reads with MiXCR, one entry per CDR3 protein. This sample has 550,000 to 800,000 distinct CDR3 sequences, with around 12% found just once. About this clonotype itself: It may be a read error: a sequence one base away is much more abundant.

The sample here was PBMCs, taken before TCRalphabeta/CD19-depleted stem cell transplant. The genes are TRBV5-1 and TRBJ2-3; 8 bases align to TRBD1. This receptor was identified in a girl aged 2 to 10 with congenital amegakaryocytic thrombocytopenia, due to receive a stem cell transplant. The CDR3 bases are TGCGCCAGCAGCGCAGGACAGGGCAGTGGCTCAGATACGCAGTATTTT. It translates to CASSAGQGSGSDTQYF. Supplemented by reference TRBV5-1 and TRBJ2-3, the full variable domain reads KAGVTQTPRYLIKTRGQQVTLSCSPISGHRSVSWYQQTPGQGLQFLFEYFSETQRNKGNFPGRFSGRQFSNSRSEMNVSTLELGDSALYLCASSAGQGSGSDTQYFGPGTRLTVL.